This T cell receptor beta chain was sequenced for a study of blood T cells in healthy people across ages. Next came a second PCR, run for about 7 to 11 cycles, which used a sample-barcoded 5' primer along with a J-beta primer mix. MiXCR was run by TCRdb on the 5' RACE reads, yielding one entry per CDR3 protein. Altogether roughly 800,000 distinct CDR3 sequences are present, around 25% being singletons, with the ten largest covering under 9.5%. Germline CDR1 is LNHDA and CDR2 is SQIVND (reference sequence). The CDR3 length is 16 residues. Losses at the gene ends were 3 bases for V and 4 bases for J; bases not matched to a gene: 9. Separately, the same data were catalogued under a study of T cells of mothers and their children.

The receptor was isolated from a boy aged 5-17 years in good health. The rearrangement joins TRBV19 to TRBJ2-3; 8 nucleotides agree with TRBD2. Source material: blood. DNA for the CDR3: TGTGCCAGTAGTATGGAGTCGCGGGGGGTCCCAGATACGCAGTATTTT. Translating it yields CASSMESRGVPDTQYF.